The 4 T cell receptor beta chains below were found in one sample sequenced in a study of blood T cell repertoires in COVID-19. Only in-frame clones appear in the TCRdb table, and some are missing; sequencing was by immunoSEQ multiplex PCR. This sample yields roughly 300,000 clones, of which roughly 85% are seen a single time; 2.5% belongs to the top ten. Input material: PBMCs or T cells enriched from blood (not recorded which). The receptors come from a woman between 45 and 65 years old who had recovered from COVID-19.

The genes are TRBV19 and TRBJ1-4; TRBD1 might be the D (6 bases). V lost 5 bases to trimming and J lost 7 bases, with 11 bases between them. Germline loops: CDR1 LNHDA, CDR2 SQIVND (reference sequence). The CDR3 is 13 residues long. The CDR3 is CASSRGAPEKLFF. The CDR3, as DNA: TGTGCCAGTAGTCGGGGGGCGCCTGAAAAACTGTTTTTT.

This rearrangement joins TRBV6-5 to TRBJ1-2; TRBD1 matches 8 bases. Germline assignment: CDR1 MNHEY and CDR2 SVGAGI. Losses at the gene ends were 0 bases for V and 4 bases for J; bases not matched to a gene: 7. The CDR3 runs to 16 residues. The CDR3 loop reads CASSYSGTGQAYGYTF. For the CDR3, the DNA is TGTGCCAGCAGTTACTCGGGAACGGGACAGGCCTATGGCTACACCTTC.

The V gene is TRBV5-1, the J gene TRBJ1-5; D call uncertain. V dropped 5 bases and J dropped 2 bases, with 11 bases sitting between them. The CDR3 covers 14 residues. CDR1 SGHRS and CDR2 YFSETQ come from the germline V gene. Here the CDR3 DNA reads TGCGCCAGCAGTGAGGGTGGGCGCAATCAGCCCCAGCATTTT. The encoded protein is CASSEGGRNQPQHF.

The chain links TRBV3-1 (or the pseudogene TRBV3-2) to TRBJ2-4; 8 bases map to TRBD1. J gave up 0 bases and V 4 bases, and 8 bases lay outside the gene matches. The CDR3 covers 17 residues. Germline V gene lookup returns CDR1 LGHDT and CDR2 YNNKEL (reference sequence). CDR3 in amino acids: CASSLSDRALAKNIQYF. The CDR3 DNA sequence: TGTGCCAGCAGCCTCTCGGACAGGGCCCTAGCCAAAAACATTCAGTACTTC.